This is a list of T cell receptor beta chains from one sample in a study of T cell repertoires in cytomegalovirus infection. These receptors have no known antigen. Each CDR3 protein is one row after TCRdb ran MiXCR on the reads. The sample lists a few hundred thousand distinct CDR3 sequences; approximately 40% were seen once. The starting material was cultured PBMCs, obtained from culture after CMV antigen stimulation. The source of these receptors is a human donor in good health (CMV status not recorded). Some clones in this sample may be carry-over from other donors' samples. Both conserved end residues are part of each CDR3. The order of the fields is V gene, D gene, clone size, J gene, CDR3 protein, CDR3 DNA. A D gene is named only where the DNA matches it firmly. Clone size is shown for a subset of rows, as once, few, many or a class of expanded clone.

TRBV12-3/TRBV12-4,TRBD1,.,TRBJ1-5,CASSSDRVSQPQHF,TGTGCCAGCAGTTCGGACAGGGTGAGTCAGCCCCAGCATTTT
TRBV28,.,.,TRBJ1-1,CASSLTEVTEAFF,TGTGCCAGCAGTTTAACGGAGGTGACTGAAGCTTTCTTT
TRBV7-2,.,.,TRBJ2-3,CASSRGDRLWTQYF,TGTGCCAGCAGCAGAGGTGACAGGCTTTGGACGCAGTATTTT
TRBV7-2,.,many,TRBJ2-5,CASSPQGGETQYF,TGTGCCAGCAGCCCCCAGGGTGGGGAGACCCAGTACTTC
TRBV11-2,.,once,TRBJ2-1,CASSFGSAVQGEQFF,TGTGCCAGCAGCTTCGGGTCGGCCGTTCAGGGTGAGCAGTTCTTC
TRBV24-1,.,.,TRBJ1-1,CATSGRGQSRPNTEAFF,TGTGCCACCAGTGGTCGCGGCCAATCCAGACCGAACACTGAAGCTTTCTTT
TRBV6-6,TRBD2,.,TRBJ2-5,CASSTGGTLQETQYF,TGTGCCAGCAGCACGGGGGGAACTCTCCAAGAGACCCAGTACTTC
TRBV7-8,.,few,TRBJ2-3,CASSRGGVQFGDTQYF,TGTGCCAGCAGCCGAGGGGGGGTCCAATTTGGGGATACGCAGTATTTT
TRBV7-2,TRBD1,.,TRBJ1-2,CASSLRTGYGYTF,TGTGCCAGCAGCTTAAGGACAGGGTACGGCTACACCTTC
TRBV7-2,.,.,TRBJ1-3,CASSRLAGPSGNTIYF,TGTGCCAGCAGCCGACTAGCGGGCCCCTCTGGAAACACCATATATTTT
TRBV7-9,.,.,TRBJ2-7,CASRPQGAYEQYF,TGTGCCAGCAGACCTCAGGGTGCCTACGAGCAGTACTTC
TRBV29-1,TRBD2,once,TRBJ2-1,CSVEGTSGRAAYNEQFF,TGCAGCGTTGAAGGGACTAGCGGGAGGGCGGCTTACAATGAGCAGTTCTTC
TRBV15,.,few,TRBJ1-1,CATSRDQWGRVNTEAFF,TGTGCCACCAGCAGAGATCAGTGGGGAAGGGTGAACACTGAAGCTTTCTTT
TRBV6-1,.,.,TRBJ2-7,CASSSSPGQLNEQCF,TGTGCCAGCAGTTCCTCCCCGGGACAACTCAACGAGCAGTGCTTC
TRBV12-3/TRBV12-4,.,few,TRBJ2-7,CASSWLAGPMGEQYF,TGTGCCAGCAGTTGGTTGGCAGGGCCCATGGGGGAGCAGTACTTC
TRBV7-2,TRBD1,.,TRBJ1-2,CASSLGGTGKYGYTF,TGTGCCAGCAGCTTAGGAGGGACAGGAAAGTATGGCTACACCTTC
TRBV3-1,TRBD2,.,TRBJ2-7,CASSQGVWQRGHEQYF,TGTGCCAGCAGCCAAGGCGTTTGGCAGCGGGGCCACGAGCAGTACTTC
TRBV6-1,.,.,TRBJ2-5,CASRGAKGQETQYF,TGTGCCAGCAGGGGAGCAAAGGGCCAAGAGACCCAGTACTTC